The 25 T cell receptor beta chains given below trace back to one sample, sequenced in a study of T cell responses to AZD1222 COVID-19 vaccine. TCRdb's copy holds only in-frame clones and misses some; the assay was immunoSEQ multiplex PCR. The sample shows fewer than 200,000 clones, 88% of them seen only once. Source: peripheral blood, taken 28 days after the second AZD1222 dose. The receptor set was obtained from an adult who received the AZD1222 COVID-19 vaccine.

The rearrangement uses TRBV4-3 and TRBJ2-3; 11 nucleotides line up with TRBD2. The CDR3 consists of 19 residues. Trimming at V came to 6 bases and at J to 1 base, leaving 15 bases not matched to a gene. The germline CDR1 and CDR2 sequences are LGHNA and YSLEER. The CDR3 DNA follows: TGCGCCAGCAGTCGCCTACTAGCGGGGGACACTACCCGCACAGATACGCAGTATTTT. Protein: CASSRLLAGDTTRTDTQYF.

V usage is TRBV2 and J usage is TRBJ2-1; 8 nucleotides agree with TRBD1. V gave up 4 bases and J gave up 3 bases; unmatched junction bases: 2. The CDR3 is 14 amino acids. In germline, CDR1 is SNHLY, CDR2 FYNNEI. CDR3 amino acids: CASSGTGSYNEQFF. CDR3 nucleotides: TGTGCCAGCAGTGGGACAGGGAGCTACAATGAGCAGTTCTTC. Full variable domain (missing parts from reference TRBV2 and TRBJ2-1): EPEVTQTPSHQVTQMGQEVILRCVPISNHLYFYWYRQILGQKVEFLVSFYNNEISEKSEIFDDQFSVERPDGSNFTLKIRSTKLEDSAMYFCASSGTGSYNEQFFGPGTRLTVL.

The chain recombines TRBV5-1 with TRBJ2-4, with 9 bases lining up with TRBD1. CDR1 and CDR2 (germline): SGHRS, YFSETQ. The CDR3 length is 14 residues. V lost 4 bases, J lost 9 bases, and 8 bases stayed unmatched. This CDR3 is CASSPGTGIGIQYF. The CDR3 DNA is TGCGCCAGCAGCCCGGGGACAGGGATAGGCATTCAGTACTTC.

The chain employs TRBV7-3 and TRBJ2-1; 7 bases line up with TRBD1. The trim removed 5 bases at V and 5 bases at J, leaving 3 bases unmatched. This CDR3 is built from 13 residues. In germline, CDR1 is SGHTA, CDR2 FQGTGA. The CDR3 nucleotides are TGTGCCAGCAGCCTCGGGACAGACAATGAGCAGTTCTTC. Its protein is CASSLGTDNEQFF.

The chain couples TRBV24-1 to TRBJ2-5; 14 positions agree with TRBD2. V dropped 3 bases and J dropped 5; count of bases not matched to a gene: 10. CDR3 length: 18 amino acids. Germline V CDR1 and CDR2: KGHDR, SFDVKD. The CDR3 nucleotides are TGTGCCACCAGTGATATGGTGACTAGCGGGAGGGCCGGTGAGACCCAGTACTTC. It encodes CATSDMVTSGRAGETQYF.

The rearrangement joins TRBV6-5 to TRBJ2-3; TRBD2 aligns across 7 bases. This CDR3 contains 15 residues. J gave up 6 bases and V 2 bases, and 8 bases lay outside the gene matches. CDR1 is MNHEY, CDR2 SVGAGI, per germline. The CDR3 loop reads CASSYSGAAGDTQYF. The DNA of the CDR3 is TGTGCCAGCAGTTACAGCGGGGCTGCGGGTGATACGCAGTATTTT.

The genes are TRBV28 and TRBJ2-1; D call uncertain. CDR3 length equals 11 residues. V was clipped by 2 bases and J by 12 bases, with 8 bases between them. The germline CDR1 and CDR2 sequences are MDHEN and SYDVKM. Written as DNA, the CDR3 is TGTGCCAGCAGTTTAAGTAGATTGCAGTTCTTC. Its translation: CASSLSRLQFF.

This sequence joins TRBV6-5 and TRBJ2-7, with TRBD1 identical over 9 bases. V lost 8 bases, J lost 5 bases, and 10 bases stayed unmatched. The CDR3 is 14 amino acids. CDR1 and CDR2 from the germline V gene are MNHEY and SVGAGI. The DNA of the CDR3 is TGTGCCAGCGATTCTAAGGGGGACAGGGACGAGCAGTACTTC. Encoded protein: CASDSKGDRDEQYF.

The CDR3 DNA is TGCGCCAGCGGGGCAGGGGGTAACACCGGGGAGCTGTTTTTT. This sequence encodes CASGAGGNTGELFF. V is TRBV5-1 and J is TRBJ2-2; 7 bases are shared with TRBD1. The CDR3 contains 14 residues. CDR1 and CDR2 (germline): SGHRS, YFSETQ. V lost 7 bases to trimming and J lost 2 bases; unmatched junction nucleotides: 5.

The chain's CDR3 is CASRETGVDTEAFF. In nucleotides, the CDR3 is TGTGCCAGCAGGGAAACAGGGGTTGACACTGAAGCTTTCTTT. V usage is TRBV25-1 and J usage is TRBJ1-1; TRBD1 matches 7 bases. This CDR3 is 14 amino acids long. Germline values: CDR1 MGHDK, CDR2 SYGVNS. Germline trimming cut 6 bases from V and 3 bases from J; bases unmatched to any gene: 7.

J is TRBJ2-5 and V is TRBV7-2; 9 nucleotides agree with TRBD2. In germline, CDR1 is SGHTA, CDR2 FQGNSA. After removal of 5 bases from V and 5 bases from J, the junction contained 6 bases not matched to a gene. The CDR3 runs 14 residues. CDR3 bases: TGTGCCAGCAGCCCTAGCGGGATCGTGGAGACCCAGTACTTC. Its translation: CASSPSGIVETQYF.

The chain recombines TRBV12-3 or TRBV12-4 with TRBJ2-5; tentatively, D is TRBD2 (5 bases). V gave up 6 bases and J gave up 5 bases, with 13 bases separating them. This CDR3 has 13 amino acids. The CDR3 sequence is CASSLQGGETQYF. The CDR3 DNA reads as TGTGCCAGCAGCCTACAAGGCGGGGAGACCCAGTACTTC.

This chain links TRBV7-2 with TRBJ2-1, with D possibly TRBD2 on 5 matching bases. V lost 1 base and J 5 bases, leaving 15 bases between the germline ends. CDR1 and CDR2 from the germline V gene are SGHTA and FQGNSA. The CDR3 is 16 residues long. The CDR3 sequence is CASSLDRSRADNEQFF. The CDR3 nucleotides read TGTGCCAGCAGCTTAGATCGTTCGCGGGCGGACAATGAGCAGTTCTTC.

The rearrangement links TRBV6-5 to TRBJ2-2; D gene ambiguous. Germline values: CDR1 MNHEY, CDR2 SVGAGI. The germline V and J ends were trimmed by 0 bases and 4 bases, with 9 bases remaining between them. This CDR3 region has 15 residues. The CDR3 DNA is TGTGCCAGCAGTTACTCCGCCCCGGGCACCGGGGAGCTGTTTTTT. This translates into CASSYSAPGTGELFF.

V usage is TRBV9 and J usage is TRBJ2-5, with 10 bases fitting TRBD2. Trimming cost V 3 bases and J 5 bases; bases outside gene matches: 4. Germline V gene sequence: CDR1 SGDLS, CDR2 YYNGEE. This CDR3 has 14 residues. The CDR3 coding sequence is TGTGCCAGCAGCGACAGCGGGAGGGGCGAGACCCAGTACTTC. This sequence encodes CASSDSGRGETQYF.

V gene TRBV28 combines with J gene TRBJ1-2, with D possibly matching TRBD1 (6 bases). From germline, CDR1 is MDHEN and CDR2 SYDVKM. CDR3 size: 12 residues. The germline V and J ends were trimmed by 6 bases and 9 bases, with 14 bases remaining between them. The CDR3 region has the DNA TGTGCCAGCAGGCCAGGGGTTGCGAGCTACACCTTC. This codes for CASRPGVASYTF.

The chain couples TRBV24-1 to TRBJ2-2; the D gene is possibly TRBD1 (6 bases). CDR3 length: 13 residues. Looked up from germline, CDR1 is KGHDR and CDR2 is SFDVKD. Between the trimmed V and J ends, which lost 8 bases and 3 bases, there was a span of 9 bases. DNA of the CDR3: TGTGCCACCAACAGGGACCACACCGGGGAGCTGTTTTTT. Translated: CATNRDHTGELFF.

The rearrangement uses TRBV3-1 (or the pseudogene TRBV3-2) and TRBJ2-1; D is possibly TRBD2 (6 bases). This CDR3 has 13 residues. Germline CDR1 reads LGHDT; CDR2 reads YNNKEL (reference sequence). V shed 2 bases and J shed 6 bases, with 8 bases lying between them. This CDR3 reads CASSQSGGNEQFF. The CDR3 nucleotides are TGTGCCAGCAGCCAATCCGGGGGCAATGAGCAGTTCTTC.

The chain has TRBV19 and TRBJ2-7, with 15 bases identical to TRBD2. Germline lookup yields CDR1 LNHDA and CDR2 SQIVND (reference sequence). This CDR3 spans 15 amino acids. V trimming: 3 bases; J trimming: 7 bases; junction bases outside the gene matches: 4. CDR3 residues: CASSMTGTSGGEQYF. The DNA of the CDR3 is TGTGCCAGTAGTATGACCGGGACTAGCGGGGGGGAGCAGTACTTC.

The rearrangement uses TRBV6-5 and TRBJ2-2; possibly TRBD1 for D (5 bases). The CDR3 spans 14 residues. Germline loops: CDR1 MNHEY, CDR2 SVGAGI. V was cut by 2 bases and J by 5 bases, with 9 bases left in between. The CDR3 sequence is CASSYRGWTGELFF. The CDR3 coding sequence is TGTGCCAGCAGTTACAGGGGTTGGACCGGGGAGCTGTTTTTT.

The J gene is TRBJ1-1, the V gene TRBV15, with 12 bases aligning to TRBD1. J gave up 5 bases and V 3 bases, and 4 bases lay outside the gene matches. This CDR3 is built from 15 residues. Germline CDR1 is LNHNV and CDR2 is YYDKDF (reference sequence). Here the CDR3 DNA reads TGTGCCACCAGCAGGGGGACAGGGGGCCGGACTGAAGCTTTCTTT. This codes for CATSRGTGGRTEAFF. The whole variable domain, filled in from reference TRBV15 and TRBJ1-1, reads DAMVIQNPRYQVTQFGKPVTLSCSQTLNHNVMYWYQQKSSQAPKLLFHYYDKDFNNEADTPDNFQSRRPNTSFCFLDIRSPGLGDTAMYLCATSRGTGGRTEAFFGQGTRLTVV.

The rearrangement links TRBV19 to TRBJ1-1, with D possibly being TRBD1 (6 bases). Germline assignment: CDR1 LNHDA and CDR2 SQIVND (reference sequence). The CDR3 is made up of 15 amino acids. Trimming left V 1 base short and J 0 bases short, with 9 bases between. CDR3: CASSIGGGMNTEAFF. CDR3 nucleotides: TGTGCCAGTAGTATAGGAGGGGGGATGAACACTGAAGCTTTCTTT.

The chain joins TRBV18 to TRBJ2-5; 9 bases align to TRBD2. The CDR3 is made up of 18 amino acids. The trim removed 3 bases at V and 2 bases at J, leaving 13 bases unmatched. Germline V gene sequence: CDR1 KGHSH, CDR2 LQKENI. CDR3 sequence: CASSPGPSGTAVQETQYF. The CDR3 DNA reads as TGTGCCAGCTCACCCGGGCCTAGCGGGACAGCGGTACAAGAGACCCAGTACTTC.

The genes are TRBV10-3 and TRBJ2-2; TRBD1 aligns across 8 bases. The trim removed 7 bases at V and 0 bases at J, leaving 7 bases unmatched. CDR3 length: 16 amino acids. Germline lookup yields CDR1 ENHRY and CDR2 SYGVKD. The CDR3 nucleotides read TGTGCCATCACCGTGGGACAGGCCACGAACACCGGGGAGCTGTTTTTT. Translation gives CAITVGQATNTGELFF.

CDR3 in amino acids: CASRRVLNPYEQYF. In DNA form, the CDR3 reads TGTGCCAGCAGAAGGGTTCTCAATCCCTACGAGCAGTACTTC. V and J are TRBV2 and TRBJ2-7; no reliable D call. There are 14 residues in the CDR3. V lost 6 bases to trimming and J lost 2 bases, with 14 bases between them. Germline assignment: CDR1 SNHLY and CDR2 FYNNEI. Using reference TRBV2 and TRBJ2-7 for the parts outside the CDR3, the full variable domain is EPEVTQTPSHQVTQMGQEVILRCVPISNHLYFYWYRQILGQKVEFLVSFYNNEISEKSEIFDDQFSVERPDGSNFTLKIRSTKLEDSAMYFCASRRVLNPYEQYFGPGTRLTVT.